The 3 T cell receptor beta chains listed next were all sequenced from one sample in a study of CD8+CD57+ T cells in acquired aplastic anemia. According to the study, genomic DNA was the template for TCR beta VDJ and CDR3 profiling. MiXCR, applied by TCRdb to the reads, yields one record per CDR3 protein. The data hold around 170,000 distinct CDR3 sequences, with about three fifths observed a single time. Sequencing used sorted CD4+, CD8+, or CD8+CD57+ T cells (not recorded which) from PBMCs. These receptor sequences come from a human donor in good health.

A few counts support this clonotype. The genes are TRBV7-8 and TRBJ2-1; 8 nucleotides line up with TRBD1. The CDR3 is made up of 14 amino acids. V lost 5 bases, J lost 5 bases, and 5 bases stayed unmatched. Germline values: CDR1 SGHVS, CDR2 FQNEAQ. CDR3 sequence reads: CASSTRDRHNEQFF. CDR3 coding DNA: TGTGCCAGCAGCACCCGGGACAGGCACAATGAGCAGTTCTTC.

CDR3 in amino acids: CATSDPQGARTF. The CDR3 DNA is TGTGCCACCAGTGATCCCCAGGGGGCCCGCACCTTC. V is TRBV24-1 and J is TRBJ1-2; TRBD1 matches at 8 bases. V was pared by 3 bases and J by 13 bases, with 6 bases of the junction left unmatched. Germline V CDR1 and CDR2: KGHDR, SFDVKD. The CDR3 is made up of 12 amino acids.

The chain joins TRBV20-1 to TRBJ2-1, with D perhaps matching TRBD1 (6 bases). The CDR3 sequence is 14 residues long. V lost 1 base, J lost 5 bases, and 12 bases lay in between. CDR1 and CDR2 (germline): DFQATT, SNEGSKA (reference sequence). The CDR3 region has the DNA TGCAGTGCTAGAGCCTGGACAGACCACAATGAGCAGTTCTTC. This translates into CSARAWTDHNEQFF.